These T cell receptor beta chains were read from a single sample in a study of blood T cell repertoires in COVID-19. Sequencing was performed with immunoSEQ multiplex PCR; in TCRdb, only in-frame clones are kept and a portion is missing. The table has under 150,000 clones, about 87% seen once; the top ten hold roughly 30%. Sample: peripheral blood. These receptors were collected from a human donor in a cohort sampled during active COVID-19. The CDR3 runs from the conserved cysteine through the conserved F or W. D genes are given only for firm matches. The size entry is marked missing in some rows and otherwise reads once, few, many or a size class.

D,size,J,V,DNA,CDR3
-,-,TRBJ1-4,TRBV9,TGTGCCAGCAGCCCTAGGGAGGGAAGGGGTGAAAAACTGTTTTTT,CASSPREGRGEKLFF
TRBD2,-,TRBJ2-1,TRBV4-1,TGCGCCAGCAGCCAAGATTGGGAGGGCTCCTACAATGAGCAGTTCTTC,CASSQDWEGSYNEQFF
TRBD2,-,TRBJ2-1,TRBV27,TGTGCCAGCAGTTTAGGGTGGGGGAGGGCCGAGCTGTTCTTC,CASSLGWGRAELFF
-,-,TRBJ1-2,TRBV7-2,TGTGCCAGCAGCTTACAGGGTAACTATGGCTACACCTTC,CASSLQGNYGYTF
-,-,TRBJ2-2,TRBV11-2,TGTGCCAGCAGCTTAGGTGGCGGCGTCCCCCGTGACGGGGAGCTGTTTTTT,CASSLGGGVPRDGELFF
TRBD1,-,TRBJ1-5,TRBV19,TGTGCCACCACGTGGGCGACAGGGGGATCTAGCAATCAGCCCCAGCATTTT,CATTWATGGSSNQPQHF
TRBD1,-,TRBJ1-3,TRBV27,TGTGCCAGCAGTAGGGGGACAGGTCCATTCTCTGGAAACACCATATATTTT,CASSRGTGPFSGNTIYF
TRBD1,-,TRBJ1-6,TRBV19,TGTGCCAGTAGTGACAGGGGTTCACCCCTCCACTTT,CASSDRGSPLHF
TRBD2,-,TRBJ2-7,TRBV6-6,TGTGCCAGCAGTTATTTGACGGGGGGGCCGGTGCAGTACTTC,CASSYLTGGPVQYF
-,-,TRBJ2-1,TRBV12-5,TGTGCTAGTGGTTTAATAGCGGCTCCCTACAATGAGCAGTTCTTC,CASGLIAAPYNEQFF
-,-,TRBJ1-1,TRBV30,TGTGCCTGGAGTGTAGGGGGAAGTATCGACACTGAAGCTTTCTTT,CAWSVGGSIDTEAFF
-,-,TRBJ2-4,TRBV3-1/TRBV3-2,TGTGCCAGCAGCCAAGTTATGACACAAAAAAACATTCAGTACTTC,CASSQVMTQKNIQYF
-,few,TRBJ2-2,TRBV4-1,TGCGCCAGCAGCCAAGGTCCTACTACGAACACCGGGGAGCTGTTTTTT,CASSQGPTTNTGELFF
-,few,TRBJ2-2,TRBV7-3,TGTGCCAGCAGCTTACAGGTTCCCGGGGAGCTGTTTTTT,CASSLQVPGELFF
TRBD2,-,TRBJ2-1,TRBV5-6,TGTGCCAGCAGGACGGTTGGCTTCGGGGGGGATGTTTACAATGAGCAGTTCTTC,CASRTVGFGGDVYNEQFF
TRBD1,-,TRBJ1-4,TRBV4-2,TGTGCCAGCAGCCAAGAGCTTTCAGGGGGCAGGTATGAAAAACTGTTTTTT,CASSQELSGGRYEKLFF
TRBD1,-,TRBJ1-2,TRBV27,TGTGCCAGCAGTTATCTGGACAGGCGGGGCTACACCTTC,CASSYLDRRGYTF
-,-,TRBJ2-6,TRBV18,TGTGCCAGCTCACGGGCAGTCTCTGGGGCCAACGTCCTGACTTTC,CASSRAVSGANVLTF
TRBD1,-,TRBJ1-6,TRBV28,TGTGCCAGCACCCGAGAGACAGGGGCGAATAATTCACCCCTCCACTTT,CASTRETGANNSPLHF
-,-,TRBJ1-3,TRBV6-6,TGTGCCAGCAGGGCCAGGGGCTCTGGAAACACCATATATTTT,CASRARGSGNTIYF
TRBD2,-,TRBJ2-1,TRBV4-3,TGCGCCAGCAGCCAACATGTACTAGCGGGGGCCGGGGGTGAGCAGTTCTTC,CASSQHVLAGAGGEQFF
TRBD1,-,TRBJ1-2,TRBV18,TGTGCCAGCTCACCGGGGACAGAATATGGCTACACCTTC,CASSPGTEYGYTF
TRBD1,-,TRBJ2-5,TRBV3-1/TRBV3-2,TGTGCCAGCAGCGAGAGGGACAGGGGAAAAGAGACCCAGTACTTC,CASSERDRGKETQYF
TRBD1,once,TRBJ2-1,TRBV9,TGTGCCAGCAGCGACCGGGACAGTAATGAGCAGTTCTTC,CASSDRDSNEQFF
-,-,TRBJ2-3,TRBV19,TGTGCCAGATCAGACAACACAGATACGCAGTATTTT,CARSDNTDTQYF
-,-,TRBJ1-2,TRBV11-2,TGTGCCAGCAGCTTAGGTCTAAACTATGGCTACACCTTC,CASSLGLNYGYTF
-,-,TRBJ2-7,TRBV6-5,TGTGCCAGCACCCCATCGGACAAGTTCTACGAGCAGTACTTC,CASTPSDKFYEQYF
TRBD2,few,TRBJ2-2,TRBV7-6,TGTGCCAGCAGCTCCCGTGCGGGGGAAGCGAACACCGGGGAGCTGTTTTTT,CASSSRAGEANTGELFF
-,many,TRBJ1-6,TRBV6-6,TGTGCCAGCAGTTACGGTCCAGGGCTAGATTCACCCCTCCACTTT,CASSYGPGLDSPLHF
TRBD1,few,TRBJ2-2,TRBV4-2,TGTGCCAGCAGCCACCGACCCTCTAGGGCAGGGGGCACCGGGGAGCTGTTTTTT,CASSHRPSRAGGTGELFF
-,once,TRBJ1-2,TRBV5-1,TGCGCCAGCAGATTGGGCCTCGAGGGCTATGGCTACACCTTC,CASRLGLEGYGYTF
-,-,TRBJ1-1,TRBV6-5,TGTGCCAGCAGTTACTCGGCCCCGAACACTGAAGCTTTCTTT,CASSYSAPNTEAFF
-,few,TRBJ2-1,TRBV15,TGTGCCACCAGCAGGAATCTCGGGGAGCAGTTCTTC,CATSRNLGEQFF
TRBD1,-,TRBJ2-2,TRBV4-1,TGCGCCAGCAGCCGGACAGGTTACGGGGAGCTGTTTTTT,CASSRTGYGELFF
-,-,TRBJ1-5,TRBV6-5,TGTGCCAGCATCTCCGGACAAAGCAATCAGCCCCAGCATTTT,CASISGQSNQPQHF
-,-,TRBJ2-2,TRBV30,TGTGCTTCCATTTTGGGGGCGCGGAGCACCGGGGAGCTGTTTTTT,CASILGARSTGELFF
-,-,TRBJ1-2,TRBV6-5,TGTGCCAGCAGGGGCTTGGGACAAGAAGGCGGCTACACCTTC,CASRGLGQEGGYTF
-,-,TRBJ1-2,TRBV5-4,TGTGCCAGCAGCGCAGACAGTGGGGGCTACACCTTC,CASSADSGGYTF
-,-,TRBJ2-3,TRBV21-1,TGTGCCAGCACTTCCGTGGATACGCAGTATTTT,CASTSVDTQYF
TRBD1,-,TRBJ1-2,TRBV6-5,TGTGCCAGCAGTCATGGACAGGGTATTAACTATGGCTACACCTTC,CASSHGQGINYGYTF
-,once,TRBJ2-7,TRBV19,TGTGCCAGTAGTATCGGGACAACCTACGAGCAGTACTTC,CASSIGTTYEQYF
-,-,TRBJ2-7,TRBV2,TGTGCCAGCGCACGTACGGGACACTCCTACGAGCAGTACTTC,CASARTGHSYEQYF
-,few,TRBJ1-5,TRBV9,TGTGCCAGCAGCGTAGATGGGGGCTTCAATCAGCCCCAGCATTTT,CASSVDGGFNQPQHF
-,-,TRBJ2-3,TRBV6-5,TGTGCCAGCAGGGTCCGGGTCACAGATACGCAGTATTTT,CASRVRVTDTQYF
TRBD1,few,TRBJ1-1,TRBV5-1,TGCGCCAGCAGCCGGGACAGGGCCCTGAACACTGAAGCTTTCTTT,CASSRDRALNTEAFF
TRBD1,few,TRBJ2-7,TRBV7-2,TGTGCCAGCAGCAAGTGGACAGGGGACGACGAGCAGTACTTC,CASSKWTGDDEQYF
TRBD1,once,TRBJ1-5,TRBV7-8,TGTGCCAGCAGCTTCGACGGGACAGGGGAGAGCAATCAGCCCCAGCATTTT,CASSFDGTGESNQPQHF
TRBD1,-,TRBJ1-5,TRBV6-5,TGTGCCAGCAGGCTAGGGACAGGTAGCAATCAGCCCCAGCATTTT,CASRLGTGSNQPQHF
-,-,TRBJ2-3,TRBV4-1,TGCGCCAGCAGCCAAGATTCGGCAGGGGGCACAGATACGCAGTATTTT,CASSQDSAGGTDTQYF
-,-,TRBJ1-1,TRBV7-3,TGTGCCAGCAGCTTTATGGGGGGAAGGGCCACTGAAGCTTTCTTT,CASSFMGGRATEAFF
-,-,TRBJ1-2,TRBV27,TGTGCCAGCAGTTTATCTCTCGACAGATCTCTATGGGGCTACACCTTC,CASSLSLDRSLWGYTF
TRBD1,few,TRBJ1-6,TRBV6-5,TGTGCCAGCAGTCCCCCGGGACAGGGTTATTCACCCCTCCACTTT,CASSPPGQGYSPLHF
TRBD1,-,TRBJ2-7,TRBV5-4,TGTGCCAGCAGCTTGGGGGGACAGGGCCCCTACGAGCAGTACTTC,CASSLGGQGPYEQYF
-,-,TRBJ2-2,TRBV18,TGTGCCAGCTCACCAAGGACAACGAACACCGGGGAGCTGTTTTTT,CASSPRTTNTGELFF
TRBD1,-,TRBJ2-7,TRBV11-2,TGTGCCAGCAGCTTCGGACAGGGTGGCGAGCAGTACTTC,CASSFGQGGEQYF
TRBD1,-,TRBJ1-2,TRBV5-1,TGCGCCAGCAGCCCTTCACTCACAGGGGTGGACTATGGCTACACCTTC,CASSPSLTGVDYGYTF
TRBD1,-,TRBJ1-2,TRBV9,TGTGCCAGCAGCGTAGCTGCCAGGACAGGGAAGCACAACTATGGCTACACCTTC,CASSVAARTGKHNYGYTF
-,-,TRBJ2-5,TRBV5-4,TGTGCCAGCAGCTTGGATGGGCTAGAGACCCAGTACTTC,CASSLDGLETQYF
-,-,TRBJ1-4,TRBV27,TGTGCCAGCAGTTTAATTAGAGGTGGAGAAAAACTGTTTTTT,CASSLIRGGEKLFF
TRBD2,-,TRBJ2-3,TRBV3-1/TRBV3-2,TGTGCCAGCAGCCAAGTCGGGGGGGGGTTCACAGATACGCAGTATTTT,CASSQVGGGFTDTQYF